The 32 T cell receptor beta chains below come from one sample, sequenced in a study of CD8 T cells in ankylosing spondylitis. Study-level findings and limits: In ankylosing spondylitis blood, a motif of fewer than 10 highly homologous TCR beta variants appeared characteristic.

From the 5' RACE reads, TCRdb called clonotypes with MiXCR, one entry per CDR3 protein. In the table there are more than 400,000 distinct CDR3 sequences, approximately 5% of which are singletons. No antigen is known for these receptors. The sequencing input was blood, either unsorted or a sorted T cell fraction (not recorded which). The receptors stem from a male donor with ankylosing spondylitis.

In its sample, this clonotype was seen many times. The V gene is TRBV5-1, the J gene TRBJ1-1; D is unclear. Trimming cost V 5 bases and J 6 bases, with 8 bases left between them. CDR1 is SGHRS and CDR2 is YFSETQ in the germline V gene. CDR3 length: 11 amino acids. The CDR3 DNA follows: TGCGCCAGCAGGAGAGTCTCTGAAGCTTTCTTT. This encodes CASRRVSEAFF.

This clonotype was seen many times. The chain uses TRBV6-2 or TRBV6-3 and TRBJ2-7; D perhaps matches TRBD1 (6 bases). V shed 10 bases and J shed 3 bases, with 16 bases lying between them. This CDR3 spans 13 amino acids. Germline V lookup: CDR1 MNHEY, CDR2 SVGEGT. CDR3 in DNA: TGTGCCACCAGGGGAATGTACGGCTACGAGCAGTACTTC. Amino acids: CATRGMYGYEQYF.

The chain recombines TRBV24-1 with TRBJ2-1; D gene ambiguous. The CDR3 spans 13 residues. CDR1 KGHDR and CDR2 SFDVKD come from the germline V gene. Trimming cost V 5 bases and J 3 bases, with 7 bases left between them. The CDR3 region is CATSGDFYNEQFF. The CDR3 DNA reads as TGTGCCACCAGTGGCGACTTCTACAATGAGCAGTTCTTC.

This clonotype has ten or more counts. The chain recombines TRBV5-1 with TRBJ2-3; 11 bases agree with TRBD1. Germline-derived CDR1 and CDR2 are SGHRS and YFSETQ. With V trimmed by 4 bases and J by 6 bases, 4 bases remained unmatched. The length of the CDR3 is 14 residues. The CDR3, as DNA: TGCGCCAGCAGCCCCGGGACAGGGGGGGATACGCAGTATTTT. This sequence encodes CASSPGTGGDTQYF.

The sample holds many counts of this clonotype. This chain links TRBV7-2 with TRBJ2-7; the match to TRBD1 covers 9 bases. Germline CDR1 SGHTA, CDR2 FQGNSA. The CDR3 runs to 14 residues. Trimming removed 4 bases from V and 2 bases from J; junction bases left unmatched: 3. CDR3 nucleotides: TGTGCCAGCAGCTGGGACAGGGCTACCTACGAGCAGTACTTC. Amino acid sequence: CASSWDRATYEQYF. Drawing the rest from reference TRBV7-2 and TRBJ2-7, the complete variable domain is GAGVSQSPSNKVTEKGKDVELRCDPISGHTALYWYRQSLGQGLEFLIYFQGNSAPDKSGLPSDRFSAERTGGSVSTLTIQRTQQEDSAVYLCASSWDRATYEQYFGPGTRLTVT.

This clonotype has at least ten counts. The rearrangement links TRBV20-1 to TRBJ2-7, with D possibly being TRBD1 or TRBD2 (7 bases each). From germline, CDR1 is DFQATT and CDR2 SNEGSKA (reference sequence). This CDR3 region has 13 residues. V dropped 5 bases and J dropped 5 bases, with 16 bases sitting between them. CDR3 nucleotides: TGCAGTGCTGGGGGGGGACAGTACGACGAGCAGTACTTC. It specifies CSAGGGQYDEQYF.

This clonotype was recorded at least ten times. This chain links TRBV25-1 with TRBJ1-2; D perhaps matches TRBD1 (5 bases). Germline loops: CDR1 MGHDK, CDR2 SYGVNS. Trimming removed 1 base at V and 0 bases at J, with 9 bases between. This CDR3 has 15 amino acids. CDR3 residues: CASSESAGPNYGYTF. The CDR3 DNA follows: TGTGCCAGCAGTGAATCGGCAGGGCCTAACTATGGCTACACCTTC.

In its sample, this clonotype was seen many times. V and J are TRBV29-1 and TRBJ2-7; 8 bases line up with TRBD1. CDR1 and CDR2 from the germline V gene are SQVTM and ANQGSEA. Trimming took 3 bases from V and 5 from J; bases not matched to a gene: 3. CDR3 size: 12 residues. The CDR3 reads CSVEGGQDEQYF. DNA of the CDR3: TGCAGCGTTGAGGGGGGACAGGACGAGCAGTACTTC.

This clonotype was recorded a few times. The chain uses TRBV5-6 and TRBJ2-1, with D perhaps TRBD1 or TRBD2 (6 bases each). Looked up from germline, CDR1 is SGHDT and CDR2 is YYEEEE. Trimming took off 0 bases at V and 4 bases at J, with 17 bases between the two ends. There are 17 residues in the CDR3. CDR3: CASSLVKDGGLYNEQFF. CDR3 DNA: TGTGCCAGCAGCTTGGTGAAGGACGGGGGCCTATACAATGAGCAGTTCTTC.

This clonotype was counted many times. This sequence joins TRBV5-1 and TRBJ1-5; no clear D gene. The CDR3 covers 14 residues. CDR1 SGHRS and CDR2 YFSETQ come from the germline V gene. Trimming removed 4 bases at V and 2 bases at J, with 10 bases between. This chain's CDR3 is CASSPSLGNQPQHF. Written as DNA, the CDR3 is TGCGCCAGCAGCCCTTCCCTCGGCAATCAGCCCCAGCATTTT.

This clonotype has a handful of counts. J is TRBJ2-1 and V is TRBV18; D is perhaps TRBD2 (5 bases). The V end lost 0 bases, the J end lost 8 bases, and 8 bases lay between the germline ends. The CDR3 loop spans 13 amino acids. In germline, CDR1 is KGHSH, CDR2 LQKENI. The CDR3 here is CASSPPGGDEQFF. DNA of the CDR3: TGTGCCAGCTCACCACCAGGAGGCGATGAGCAGTTCTTC.

The rearrangement joins TRBV11-3 to TRBJ2-7, with 8 bases that match TRBD1. This CDR3 is built from 13 residues. The V segment lost 5 bases and the J segment 9 bases; nucleotides outside the gene matches: 9. The germline V gene encodes CDR1 SGHNT and CDR2 YENEEA. As DNA, the CDR3 is TGTGCCAGCAGCCCCGGACAGGGACAGCGGCAGTACTTC. It specifies CASSPGQGQRQYF.

In its sample, this clonotype was seen a few times. The rearrangement uses TRBV14 and TRBJ1-2; no definite D call. V lost 4 bases to trimming and J lost 4 bases, with 10 bases between them. Germline V gives CDR1 SGHDN, CDR2 FVKESK. The CDR3 sequence is 13 residues long. The CDR3: CASSPVNSYGYTF. In nucleotides, the CDR3 is TGTGCCAGCAGCCCCGTCAATTCCTATGGCTACACCTTC.

The sample holds many counts of this clonotype. This sequence joins TRBV20-1 and TRBJ2-7; 7 positions match TRBD1. CDR3 length: 14 residues. V was pared by 4 bases and J by 2 bases, with 8 bases of the junction left unmatched. Looked up from germline, CDR1 is DFQATT and CDR2 is SNEGSKA (reference sequence). CDR3 nucleotides: TGCAGTGCTAATCCTCGTACAGGGGCCTACGAGCAGTACTTC. Its protein product is CSANPRTGAYEQYF.

This clonotype was found many times. The chain couples TRBV20-1 to TRBJ1-4; D gene unclear. Trimming stripped 0 bases from V and 4 bases from J, with 15 bases between. Germline V gene lookup returns CDR1 DFQATT and CDR2 SNEGSKA (reference sequence). The CDR3 has 16 residues. CDR3: CSARDRPLLHNEKLFF. DNA for the CDR3: TGCAGTGCTAGAGATCGACCGTTGCTGCATAATGAAAAACTGTTTTTT.

The chain joins TRBV3-1 to TRBJ2-5; the D is unclear. CDR3 length equals 12 residues. CDR1 is LGHDT and CDR2 is YNNKEL in the germline V gene (reference sequence). V lost 1 base and J lost 5, with 5 bases in between. The CDR3 region has the DNA TGTGCCAGCAGCCAAGGTCCGGAGACCCAGTACTTC. This translates into CASSQGPETQYF.

The gene calls are TRBV5-1 and TRBJ2-6, with D maybe TRBD2 (6 bases). CDR1 and CDR2 from the germline V gene are SGHRS and YFSETQ. The CDR3 extends over 17 amino acids. Trimming took off 0 bases at V and 0 bases at J, with 10 bases between the two ends. The CDR3 loop reads CASSLEISGSGANVLTF. CDR3 DNA sequence: TGCGCCAGCAGCTTGGAAATTAGCGGCTCTGGGGCCAACGTCCTGACTTTC.

This clonotype has a count of ten or more. V usage is TRBV4-3 and J usage is TRBJ1-1; perhaps TRBD1 as D (5 bases). The V gene lost 0 bases and the J gene lost 3 bases, with 11 bases spanning the gap. The CDR3 is 15 residues long. Germline CDR1 and CDR2: LGHNA and YSLEER. CDR3 sequence (DNA): TGCGCCAGCAGCCAAGATCTAAGGGGCCACACTGAAGCTTTCTTT. Amino acids: CASSQDLRGHTEAFF.

This clonotype was seen at least ten times. The chain recombines TRBV4-3 with TRBJ1-4, with TRBD1 as a possible D gene (6 bases). The CDR3 totals 16 residues. V was clipped by 0 bases and J by 8 bases, with 16 bases between them. From germline, CDR1 is LGHNA and CDR2 YSLEER. This chain's CDR3 is CASSQEGGLGSEKLFF. As DNA, the CDR3 is TGCGCCAGCAGCCAAGAAGGGGGTCTGGGGAGCGAAAAACTGTTTTTT.

At least ten counts were recorded for this clonotype. This rearrangement joins TRBV29-1 to TRBJ2-7, with D perhaps TRBD1 (6 bases). The germline V and J ends were trimmed by 6 bases and 0 bases, with 12 bases remaining between them. Germline assignment: CDR1 SQVTM and CDR2 ANQGSEA. This CDR3 has 13 amino acids. This CDR3 reads CSVVTGLSYEQYF. As DNA, the CDR3 is TGCAGCGTGGTGACAGGCCTCTCCTACGAGCAGTACTTC.

This clonotype was seen only a few times. The rearrangement links TRBV10-3 to TRBJ1-1, with D perhaps TRBD1 (5 bases). V was pared by 3 bases and J by 0 bases, with 11 bases between. The CDR3 consists of 15 residues. CDR1 ENHRY and CDR2 SYGVKD come from the germline V gene. CDR3 sequence (DNA): TGTGCCATCAGTGAAGCCCGGGGGATGAACACTGAAGCTTTCTTT. Translated, it gives CAISEARGMNTEAFF.

This rearrangement joins TRBV29-1 to TRBJ2-6; maybe TRBD1 (6 bases). Trimming removed 5 bases at V and 1 base at J, with 18 bases between. The CDR3 contains 17 residues. Germline CDR1 reads SQVTM; CDR2 reads ANQGSEA. The CDR3 DNA follows: TGCAGCGTTCTCAGGGGTGGCTTTATTTCTGGGGCCAACGTCCTGACTTTC. Translating gives CSVLRGGFISGANVLTF.

This clonotype was found many times. The chain has TRBV12-3 or TRBV12-4 and TRBJ1-5; the match to TRBD1 covers 7 bases. The J segment lost 8 bases and the V segment lost 1 base, leaving 5 bases of the junction unmatched. This CDR3 spans 14 amino acids. The CDR3 region has the DNA TGTGCCAGCAGTTTAGGAGGGGGCGGGAAGCCCCAGCATTTT. This gives the protein CASSLGGGGKPQHF.

This clonotype was observed many times. The rearrangement uses TRBV25-1 and TRBJ2-1; TRBD1 matches at 10 bases. This CDR3 region has 13 residues. Germline values: CDR1 MGHDK, CDR2 SYGVNS. V dropped 10 bases and J dropped 8; count of bases not matched to a gene: 8. The CDR3 is CATWTGGLDEQFF. DNA for the CDR3: TGTGCCACTTGGACAGGGGGTCTCGATGAGCAGTTCTTC. The variable domain in full, completed from reference TRBV25-1 and TRBJ2-1, reads EADIYQTPRYLVIGTGKKITLECSQTMGHDKMYWYQQDPGMELHLIHYSYGVNSTEKGDLSSESTVSRIRTEHFPLTLESARPSHTSQYLCATWTGGLDEQFFGPGTRLTVL.

V usage is TRBV28 and J usage is TRBJ1-5, with D unresolved. The CDR3 consists of 17 residues. The germline gives CDR1 MDHEN, CDR2 SYDVKM. Trimming cost V 5 bases and J 2 bases, with 19 bases left between them. CDR3 DNA sequence: TGTGCCAGCAGTCCCTATCCGCGGGGATATGGCAATCAGCCCCAGCATTTT. It codes for CASSPYPRGYGNQPQHF. Looking up the rest from reference TRBV28 and TRBJ1-5 gives the full variable domain: DVKVTQSSRYLVKRTGEKVFLECVQDMDHENMFWYRQDPGLGLRLIYFSYDVKMKEKGDIPEGYSVSREKKERFSLILESASTNQTSMYLCASSPYPRGYGNQPQHFGDGTRLSIL.

CDR3 DNA: TGCAGTGCTAGTCCCTCTCCGGGACAGGAGCCCTATGGCTACACCTTC. Protein sequence: CSASPSPGQEPYGYTF. The chain couples TRBV20-1 to TRBJ1-2; 8 positions match TRBD1. The CDR3 length is 16 residues. Per germline, CDR1 DFQATT and CDR2 SNEGSKA (reference sequence). Germline trimming cut 3 bases from V and 4 bases from J; bases unmatched to any gene: 13.

This clonotype was picked up many times. The genes are TRBV7-8 and TRBJ1-2; D call uncertain. The CDR3 covers 17 residues. Germline V CDR1 and CDR2: SGHVS, FQNEAQ. Trimming left V 0 bases short and J 2 bases short, with 16 bases between. CDR3 loop: CASSLAGLWTDNYGYTF. As DNA, the CDR3 is TGTGCCAGCAGCTTAGCGGGCCTCTGGACCGACAACTATGGCTACACCTTC.

The table lists this clonotype with many counts. This chain joins TRBV5-1 and TRBJ2-7; 12 positions match TRBD2. The trim removed 5 bases at V and 2 bases at J, leaving 8 bases unmatched. Germline-derived CDR1 and CDR2 are SGHRS and YFSETQ. The CDR3 length is 16 residues. In nucleotides, the CDR3 is TGCGCCAGCAGAACGAAGCTAGCGGGGGGGCCCTACGAGCAGTACTTC. Translated, it gives CASRTKLAGGPYEQYF.

This clonotype was recorded at least ten times. This chain links TRBV29-1 with TRBJ2-2; perhaps TRBD2 as D (7 bases). The V gene's germline CDR1 is SQVTM and CDR2 ANQGSEA. Between the trimmed V and J ends, which lost 4 bases and 6 bases, there was a span of 9 bases. This CDR3 has 12 residues. CDR3 sequence: CSVGGGAGELFF. The CDR3 DNA follows: TGCAGCGTTGGAGGGGGGGCCGGGGAGCTGTTTTTT.

This clonotype appeared many times. The V call is TRBV29-1, the J call TRBJ1-1; D perhaps matches TRBD1 (5 bases). The ends were cut back, 6 bases at V and 6 bases at J, with 14 bases in the middle. Germline V lookup: CDR1 SQVTM, CDR2 ANQGSEA. The CDR3 contains 12 residues. CDR3 loop: CSVETVGAEAFF. The CDR3 DNA follows: TGCAGCGTCGAAACAGTAGGGGCTGAAGCTTTCTTT.

This chain uses TRBV6-4 with TRBJ2-1; the D gene is possibly TRBD2 (5 bases). CDR1 MRHNA and CDR2 SNTAGT come from the germline V gene. The CDR3 spans 15 residues. Trimming pared 5 bases from V and 6 bases from J, leaving 17 bases between. This chain's CDR3 is CASSRTSNPTNEQFF. The DNA of the CDR3 is TGTGCCAGCAGTCGGACTTCCAACCCGACCAATGAGCAGTTCTTC.

This clonotype came up a few times. The gene calls are TRBV4-3 and TRBJ2-7; 10 bases are shared with TRBD1. Germline-derived CDR1 and CDR2 are LGHNA and YSLEER. CDR3 length equals 14 residues. With V trimmed by 1 base and J by 6 bases, 3 bases remained unmatched. The chain's CDR3 is CASSQGQGAVEQYF. CDR3 in DNA: TGCGCCAGCAGCCAAGGACAGGGGGCGGTCGAGCAGTACTTC.